This T cell receptor beta chain is from a study of blood T cell repertoires in COVID-19. Turning to the study itself: From the United States, Italy and Spain came samples of acute and convalescent COVID-19. In each case, the material was cDNA or gDNA derived from T cells, B-cell-depleted T cells, or PBMCs.

In terms of age and location, participants ranged from about 18 to 89 years and lived in about 25 US areas. Donors were grouped by their self-reported clinical history. J was trimmed by 2 bases and V by 2 bases; bases with no gene match: 5. CDR3 length equals 17 residues. The germline V gene encodes CDR1 WNHNN and CDR2 SYGVQD (reference sequence). Profiled with immunoSEQ multiplex PCR; TCRdb holds only in-frame clones, not every one. The table shows about 480,000 clones, with roughly 87% occurring only once. The receptor comes from a woman younger than 30 with acute COVID-19. The J gene is TRBJ2-3, the V gene TRBV10-1; 12 bases are shared with TRBD1. Source material: PBMCs or T cells enriched from blood (not recorded which). The CDR3 DNA is TGCGCCAGCAGTGAGGTTCGGGACAGGGGGCTCACAGATACGCAGTATTTT. Its protein is CASSEVRDRGLTDTQYF.